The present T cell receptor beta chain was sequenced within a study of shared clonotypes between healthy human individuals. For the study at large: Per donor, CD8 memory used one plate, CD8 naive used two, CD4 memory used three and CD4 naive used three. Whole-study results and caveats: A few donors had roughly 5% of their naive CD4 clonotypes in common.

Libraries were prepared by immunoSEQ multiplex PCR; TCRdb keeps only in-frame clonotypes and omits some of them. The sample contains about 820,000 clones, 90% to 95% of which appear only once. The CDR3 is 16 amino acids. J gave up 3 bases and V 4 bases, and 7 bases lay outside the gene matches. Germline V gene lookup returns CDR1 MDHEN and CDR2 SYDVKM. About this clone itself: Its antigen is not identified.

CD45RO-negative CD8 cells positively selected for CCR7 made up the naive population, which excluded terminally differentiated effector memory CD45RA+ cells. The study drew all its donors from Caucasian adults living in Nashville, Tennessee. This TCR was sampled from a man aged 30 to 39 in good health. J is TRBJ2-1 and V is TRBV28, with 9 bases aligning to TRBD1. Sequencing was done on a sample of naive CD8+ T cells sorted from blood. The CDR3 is CASSSQGQGGYNEQFF. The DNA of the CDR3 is TGTGCCAGCAGTTCACAGGGACAGGGTGGCTACAATGAGCAGTTCTTC.